The subject of this entry is one T cell receptor beta chain. The sample is drawn from a study of cytomegalovirus exposure and HLA in healthy donors. As for the study in general: Around 81% of more than 300 genotyped donors fell in the Caucasian-associated ancestry cluster.

The CDR3 extends over 15 amino acids. With 3 bases clipped from V and 5 bases from J, the junction kept 11 bases outside the gene matches. Germline CDR1 reads GTSNPN; CDR2 reads SVGIG (reference sequence). The PCR used 60 Vbeta and 13 Jbeta primers. Sequenced by immunoSEQ multiplex PCR; TCRdb stores in-frame clones only, minus some. Counted here are under 150,000 clones, over 75% occurring once; the ten biggest clones make up 1.5% to 2%. This receptor was identified in a boy aged 5 to 17 in good health and CMV-seronegative. J is TRBJ2-3 and V is TRBV30, with 7 bases aligning to TRBD2. Source material: PBMCs. The CDR3: CAWRIFAGDQDTQYF. The CDR3 coding sequence is TGTGCCTGGAGGATCTTTGCGGGAGATCAAGATACGCAGTATTTT.